This entry lists 21 T cell receptor beta chains sequenced from one sample in a study of prognosis after radiotherapy for stage I lung cancer (dated by TCRdb to the early 2020s). Sequencing was carried out with an Illumina HiSeq 3000. Two rounds of multiplex PCR were performed to amplify the TCR beta CDR3 region from genomic DNA. The first PCR round used primers specific to each TRBV and TRBJ gene, with sequences filed in Chinese patent CN105087789A. TCRdb trimmed public reads at Q25 via fastp, called clones via MiXCR and kept in-frame beta chains. Rows matching on CDR3 protein sequence are summarized as one entry with the most common DNA and genes. The table for this sample lists 15,000 or so distinct CDR3 sequences; around 45% of them were counted only once. Around 38% of the sample is in the top ten clones. The starting material was PBMCs, obtained before or after stereotactic body radiation therapy (not recorded which). The receptors shown here come from a donor aged 50 or older with non-small cell lung cancer.

Concerning this clonotype: Possible read error: a much larger clone is one base away. Because the CDR3 is missing its conserved closing phenylalanine or tryptophan, this is likely a read error. The chain recombines TRBV6-1 with TRBJ2-1; D is ambiguous. Trimming left V 8 bases short and J 0 bases short, with 14 bases between. This CDR3 comprises 15 residues. Germline assignment: CDR1 MNHNS and CDR2 SASEGT. The CDR3 DNA reads as TGTGCCAGCTCCCCGGGCGCCTACTCCTACAATGAGCAGTTCCTC. Translated: CASSPGAYSYNEQFL.

The chain links TRBV6-2 or TRBV6-3 to TRBJ1-5, with TRBD1 as a possible D gene (6 bases). This CDR3 spans 13 amino acids. The germline V gene has CDR1 MNHEY and CDR2 SVGEGT. Trimming pared 8 bases from V and 6 bases from J, leaving 14 bases between. CDR3 sequence: CASGYGGGQPQHF. CDR3 nucleotide sequence: TGTGCCAGCGGCTATGGGGGCGGTCAGCCCCAGCATTTT.

The gene calls are TRBV3-1 and TRBJ1-1, with D maybe TRBD1 (6 bases). V was trimmed by 3 bases and J by 10 bases, leaving 24 bases between them. There are 16 residues in the CDR3. CDR1 is LGHDT, CDR2 YNNKEL, per germline (reference sequence). CDR3 bases: TGTGCCAGCAGCCACTCCCGGGGGGCGCAAGGATTGTTAGCTTTCTTT. Encoded protein: CASSHSRGAQGLLAFF.

The count of this clonotype is one. The V gene is TRBV5-1, the J gene TRBJ2-7; 10 nucleotides match TRBD1. The CDR3 is 14 residues long. The germline V gene encodes CDR1 SGHRS and CDR2 YFSETQ. Trimming took 3 bases from V and 5 from J; bases not matched to a gene: 5. The CDR3 loop reads CASSSSDRGNEQYF. The DNA for the CDR3 is TGCGCCAGCAGCTCCTCGGACAGGGGGAACGAGCAGTACTTC.

This chain joins TRBV30 and TRBJ1-5, with 12 nucleotides matching TRBD1. Trimming cost V 5 bases and J 6 bases; bases outside gene matches: 8. This CDR3 spans 15 amino acids. Germline V CDR1 and CDR2: GTSNPN, SVGIG (reference sequence). CDR3 nucleotides: TGTGCCTGGGGGGCACGGGACAGGGGGCTTCAGCCCCAGCATTTT. It codes for CAWGARDRGLQPQHF.

This clonotype is categorized as medium-sized. The V call is TRBV5-1, the J call TRBJ2-7; D is undetermined. Germline V lookup: CDR1 SGHRS, CDR2 YFSETQ. Trimming shortened V by 0 bases and J by 2 bases, and 12 bases separated the two germline ends. This CDR3 has 15 residues. The chain's CDR3 is CASSLVGSDTYEQYF. The CDR3 bases are TGCGCCAGCAGCTTGGTGGGGTCCGATACCTACGAGCAGTACTTC.

With respect to this clonotype: A read error likely explains this, since a far larger clone differs by one base. The genes are TRBV6-9 and TRBJ1-1; D not certain. The germline CDR1 and CDR2 sequences are MNHGY and SVAAGI. This CDR3 has 13 amino acids. CDR3 in DNA: TGTGCCAGCAGTTACGGCAGGAACACTGAATCTTTCTTT. This gives the protein CASSYGRNTESFF.

This clonotype was seen at least ten times. The chain has TRBV20-1 and TRBJ2-7; 9 bases agree with TRBD1. V lost 0 bases and J lost 3; bases outside the gene matches: 3. The CDR3 length is 14 residues. Germline lookup yields CDR1 DFQATT and CDR2 SNEGSKA (reference sequence). The CDR3 DNA is TGCAGTGCTAGAGATAGGGGACAGGGCTACGAGCAGTACTTC. Its translation: CSARDRGQGYEQYF.

At least ten counts were recorded for this clonotype. The chain has TRBV20-1 and TRBJ2-7; 11 positions agree with TRBD1. Germline CDR1 and CDR2: DFQATT and SNEGSKA (reference sequence). The CDR3 is 14 amino acids. V gave up 6 bases and J gave up 3 bases; unmatched junction bases: 7. The CDR3 region is CSAREGTGGYEQYF. CDR3 DNA: TGCAGTGCCAGGGAAGGGACAGGGGGCTACGAGCAGTACTTC.

This clonotype was counted once. This may arise from a read error, as a much more abundant clone is one base away. J is TRBJ1-4 and V is TRBV2; D is ambiguous. The CDR3 sequence is 13 residues long. V gave up 7 bases and J gave up 0 bases, with 6 bases separating them. Germline lookup yields CDR1 SNHLY and CDR2 FYNNEI. The CDR3 DNA is TGTGCCAGCATTTTCTCAACTAATGAAAAACTGTTTTTT. Translated: CASIFSTNEKLFF.

Ten or more counts support this clonotype. The chain has TRBV11-2 and TRBJ2-7; TRBD1 aligns across 12 bases. The CDR3 has 17 amino acids. The germline CDR1 and CDR2 sequences are SGHAT and FQNNGV. The J segment lost 6 bases and the V segment lost 5 bases, leaving 14 bases of the junction unmatched. The CDR3 DNA sequence: TGTGCCAGCAGCCCCGGGACAGGGGGCCGCTTCACAACCGAGCAGTACTTC. Amino acids: CASSPGTGGRFTTEQYF.

Turning to this clonotype: Lacking the conserved final phenylalanine or tryptophan, this CDR3 likely reflects a read error. The chain couples TRBV6-5 to TRBJ2-7, with TRBD1 identical over 7 bases. With 2 bases clipped from V and 2 bases from J, the junction kept 6 bases outside the gene matches. This CDR3 region has 15 residues. Germline V gene data show CDR1 as MNHEY and CDR2 as SVGAGI. CDR3 region: CASSYEGQWPYEQYL. The CDR3, as DNA: TGTGCCAGCAGTTACGAGGGACAGTGGCCCTACGAGCAGTACCTC.

There are many counts of this clonotype. The chain combines TRBV5-1 with TRBJ2-1; D uncertain. Trimming stripped 4 bases from V and 5 bases from J, with 10 bases between. Germline V lookup: CDR1 SGHRS, CDR2 YFSETQ. The CDR3 contains 13 residues. The CDR3 reads CASSEGPDNEQFF. CDR3 nucleotides: TGCGCCAGCAGCGAAGGACCAGACAATGAGCAGTTCTTC.

In its sample, this clonotype was seen many times. CDR3 bases: TGTGCCAGCAGTACACAGGGGGCACTACAATTCGGTGAGCAGTTCTTC. This sequence encodes CASSTQGALQFGEQFF. V usage is TRBV7-2 and J usage is TRBJ2-1, with 9 bases fitting TRBD1. In germline, CDR1 is SGHTA, CDR2 FQGNSA. Trimming took 6 bases from V and 9 from J; bases not matched to a gene: 15. CDR3 length: 16 amino acids. Full variable domain (missing parts from reference TRBV7-2 and TRBJ2-1): GAGVSQSPSNKVTEKGKDVELRCDPISGHTALYWYRQSLGQGLEFLIYFQGNSAPDKSGLPSDRFSAERTGGSVSTLTIQRTQQEDSAVYLCASSTQGALQFGEQFFGPGTRLTVL.

This clonotype has a count of ten or more. The chain joins TRBV7-9 to TRBJ1-6, with TRBD1 matching 8 bases. The CDR3 extends over 14 amino acids. CDR1 and CDR2 from the germline V gene are SEHNR and FQNEAQ (reference sequence). V dropped 4 bases and J dropped 8; count of bases not matched to a gene: 4. CDR3 residues: CASSWTGIDSPLHF. The CDR3 bases are TGTGCCAGCAGCTGGACAGGGATAGATTCACCCCTCCACTTT.

At least ten counts were recorded for this clonotype. The chain employs TRBV12-3 or TRBV12-4 and TRBJ1-4; a possible D gene is TRBD1 (6 bases). The length of the CDR3 is 14 residues. The germline V and J ends were trimmed by 5 bases and 4 bases, with 11 bases remaining between them. The CDR3 DNA sequence: TGTGCCAGCAGTGAGGGACATAGTAATGAAAAACTGTTTTTT. Protein product: CASSEGHSNEKLFF.

The chain has TRBV9 and TRBJ1-1; 11 positions match TRBD1. Germline trimming cut 4 bases from V and 1 base from J; bases unmatched to any gene: 9. This CDR3 is 17 amino acids long. Germline values: CDR1 SGDLS, CDR2 YYNGEE. Here the CDR3 reads CASSLGQGVGRNTEAFF. The CDR3 nucleotides are TGTGCCAGCAGCTTGGGACAGGGGGTCGGTAGGAACACTGAAGCTTTCTTT.

The gene calls are TRBV6-4 and TRBJ2-7; 11 nucleotides agree with TRBD1. With 6 bases clipped from V and 6 bases from J, the junction kept 10 bases outside the gene matches. Germline assignment: CDR1 MRHNA and CDR2 SNTAGT. The CDR3 is made up of 15 amino acids. The CDR3 here is CASSGTPGQGGEQYF. The CDR3 DNA is TGTGCCAGCAGCGGCACACCGGGACAGGGGGGCGAGCAGTACTTC.

This clonotype occurred many times. V is TRBV7-2 and J is TRBJ2-5; 11 bases align to TRBD2. CDR3 length: 16 residues. Per the germline V gene, CDR1 is SGHTA and CDR2 is FQGNSA. V dropped 5 bases and J dropped 5; count of bases not matched to a gene: 10. CDR3 nucleotides: TGTGCCAGCAGCATCGGGGGTACTAGCGGGGGTGAGACCCAGTACTTC. It is translated as CASSIGGTSGGETQYF.

This clonotype appeared many times. The chain carries TRBV20-1 and TRBJ2-7, with TRBD1 matching over 9 bases. After removal of 5 bases from V and 6 bases from J, the junction contained 5 bases not matched to a gene. The CDR3 is 12 residues long. Germline V gene sequence: CDR1 DFQATT, CDR2 SNEGSKA (reference sequence). Written as DNA, the CDR3 is TGCAGTGCTGTCTGGACAGGGGTCGAGCAGTACTTC. This translates into CSAVWTGVEQYF.

This clonotype was detected ten times or more. The rearrangement joins TRBV19 to TRBJ2-7, with no clear D. Germline V gives CDR1 LNHDA, CDR2 SQIVND (reference sequence). V lost 3 bases and J lost 2, with 14 bases in between. The CDR3 consists of 15 residues. DNA for the CDR3: TGTGCCAGTAGTATCGGCAGTAGCCTTGCCTACGAGCAGTACTTC. It encodes CASSIGSSLAYEQYF.